These 29 T cell receptor beta chains were all obtained from the same sample, sequenced in a study of T cell repertoires in cytomegalovirus infection. In TCRdb, the reads were re-called with MiXCR into one record per CDR3 protein. The profile shows 310,000 or so distinct CDR3 sequences, under 30% of them singletons. Specimen: PBMCs. The receptor source for this set is a human donor in good health (CMV status not recorded). Some clones in this sample may be carry-over from other donors' samples.

This clonotype was seen a few times. The chain links TRBV12-3 or TRBV12-4 to TRBJ1-5, with D unresolved. This CDR3 is built from 12 residues. V lost 2 bases, J lost 6 bases, and 5 bases lay in between. The CDR3 reads CASSLKGQPQHF. The CDR3 nucleotides are TGTGCCAGCAGTTTAAAAGGTCAGCCCCAGCATTTT.

This chain links TRBV12-5 with TRBJ2-1; 11 bases match TRBD2. The germline gives CDR1 LGHNT, CDR2 FRNRAP. The CDR3 extends over 19 amino acids. Trimming cost V 5 bases and J 0 bases; bases outside gene matches: 12. The CDR3: CASGTRTSGWASSYNEQFF. Here the CDR3 DNA reads TGTGCTAGTGGTACGCGGACTAGCGGGTGGGCAAGCTCCTACAATGAGCAGTTCTTC.

The J gene is TRBJ2-5, the V gene TRBV6-5, with D possibly being TRBD1 or TRBD2 (5 bases each). This CDR3 is 14 amino acids long. V was shortened by 6 bases and J by 3 bases, with 14 bases between the two germline ends. In germline, CDR1 is MNHEY, CDR2 SVGAGI. The CDR3 is CASRLGRWKETQYF. The CDR3 DNA reads TGTGCCAGCAGACTGGGACGATGGAAAGAGACCCAGTACTTC.

This clonotype occurred many times. The rearrangement uses TRBV7-6 and TRBJ1-1, with a weak D call TRBD1 (5 bases). With 6 bases removed from V and 4 bases from J, the gap between germline ends came to 15 bases. This CDR3 comprises 14 residues. From germline, CDR1 is SGHVS and CDR2 FNYEAQ. CDR3 nucleotides: TGTGCCAGCAGTTCGGGGGGATGGGTCACTGAAGCTTTCTTT. It translates to CASSSGGWVTEAFF.

The chain joins TRBV10-3 to TRBJ1-5; 8 positions agree with TRBD1. The V gene's germline CDR1 is ENHRY and CDR2 SYGVKD. CDR3 size: 16 residues. V dropped 3 bases and J dropped 6; count of bases not matched to a gene: 10. Written as DNA, the CDR3 is TGTGCCATCAGTGACTCCCGGACAGGGCAAGTTCAGCCCCAGCATTTT. It specifies CAISDSRTGQVQPQHF.

The chain links TRBV2 to TRBJ1-6; TRBD1 is a possible D gene (6 bases). The CDR3 covers 15 residues. The V end was cut by 2 bases, the J end by 5 bases, with 10 bases between. Germline CDR1 is SNHLY and CDR2 is FYNNEI. The CDR3 coding sequence is TGTGCCAGCAGTGAACAGGGGCTGAATAATTCACCCCTCCACTTT. Residues: CASSEQGLNNSPLHF.

This clonotype was recorded many times. This sequence joins TRBV7-2 and TRBJ2-1, with D tentatively TRBD2 (6 bases). Germline V gene sequence: CDR1 SGHTA, CDR2 FQGNSA. The CDR3 is 15 residues long. V shed 3 bases and J shed 2 bases, with 11 bases lying between them. In nucleotides, the CDR3 is TGTGCCAGCAGCTTGCGTGGGAGGACCTACAATGAGCAGTTCTTC. Protein sequence: CASSLRGRTYNEQFF.

The table lists this clonotype with a count of one. This chain connects TRBV7-3 to TRBJ2-4; tentatively, D is TRBD1 (8 bases). CDR3 length: 14 amino acids. Germline values: CDR1 SGHTA, CDR2 FQGTGA. V was cut by 5 bases and J by 8 bases, with 16 bases left in between. CDR3 DNA sequence: TGTGCCAGCAGCCCAAACAGGGGGGGGGACATTCAGTACTTC. Its protein is CASSPNRGGDIQYF.

This clonotype was recorded many times. V gene TRBV19 combines with J gene TRBJ2-6; possibly TRBD2 for D (5 bases). The germline V gene encodes CDR1 LNHDA and CDR2 SQIVND (reference sequence). This CDR3 has 14 amino acids. Trimming removed 5 bases at V and 0 bases at J, with 5 bases between. CDR3: CASSGSSGANVLTF. CDR3 in DNA: TGTGCCAGTAGTGGGAGCTCTGGGGCCAACGTCCTGACTTTC. Full variable domain (outside the CDR3, taken from reference TRBV19 and TRBJ2-6): DGGITQSPKYLFRKEGQNVTLSCEQNLNHDAMYWYRQDPGQGLRLIYYSQIVNDFQKGDIAEGYSVSREKKESFPLTVTSAQKNPTAFYLCASSGSSGANVLTFGAGSRLTVL.

The J gene is TRBJ2-3, the V gene TRBV6-5; 9 nucleotides agree with TRBD2. Germline V gene lookup returns CDR1 MNHEY and CDR2 SVGAGI. V lost 6 bases and J lost 3; bases outside the gene matches: 7. This CDR3 region has 15 residues. Here the CDR3 DNA reads TGTGCCAGCAGGTCCGAGCGGGAGGCAACAGATACGCAGTATTTT. It codes for CASRSEREATDTQYF.

This clonotype was counted ten times or more. The genes are TRBV7-2 and TRBJ2-1; D is perhaps TRBD1 (6 bases). In germline, CDR1 is SGHTA, CDR2 FQGNSA. The V end lost 0 bases, the J end lost 3 bases, and 18 bases lay between the germline ends. This CDR3 is built from 18 residues. The CDR3 loop reads CASSLAGTRGGGYNEQFF. In DNA form, the CDR3 reads TGTGCCAGCAGCTTAGCTGGGACACGGGGTGGAGGCTACAATGAGCAGTTCTTC.

This clonotype has a count of ten or more. V and J are TRBV7-2 and TRBJ2-1; D gene ambiguous. CDR3 length: 11 residues. CDR1 is SGHTA and CDR2 is FQGNSA in the germline V gene. The V and J ends lost 5 bases and 9 bases respectively, with 8 bases between them. This CDR3 reads CASSLWSEQFF. CDR3 sequence (DNA): TGTGCCAGCAGCCTATGGAGTGAGCAGTTCTTC.

This clonotype was found many times. The V gene is TRBV11-2, the J gene TRBJ1-3; D is ambiguous. The length of the CDR3 is 13 residues. Germline V gives CDR1 SGHAT, CDR2 FQNNGV. The V end lost 5 bases, the J end lost 4 bases, and 9 bases lay between the germline ends. CDR3 sequence (DNA): TGTGCCAGCAGCCCCGTGCCCGGAAACACCATATATTTT. It encodes CASSPVPGNTIYF. Full variable domain (rest looked up from reference TRBV11-2 and TRBJ1-3): EAGVAQSPRYKIIEKRQSVAFWCNPISGHATLYWYQQILGQGPKLLIQFQNNGVVDDSQLPKDRFSAERLKGVDSTLKIQPAKLEDSAVYLCASSPVPGNTIYFGEGSWLTVV.

This clonotype has only a few counts. The J gene is TRBJ2-7, the V gene TRBV5-1, with D tentatively TRBD1 (6 bases). The V gene lost 4 bases and the J gene lost 0 bases, with 11 bases spanning the gap. This CDR3 has 14 residues. CDR1 is SGHRS and CDR2 is YFSETQ in the germline V gene. The CDR3 nucleotides are TGCGCCAGCAGCCCCCGGGACACCTCCTACGAGCAGTACTTC. Its protein product is CASSPRDTSYEQYF.

Turning to this clonotype: A much larger clone sits a single nucleotide away, making a read error possible. This rearrangement joins TRBV7-2 to TRBJ1-5; D gene ambiguous. CDR1 and CDR2 from the germline V gene are SGHTA and FQGNSA. The V end lost 1 base, the J end lost 6 bases, and 13 bases lay between the germline ends. This CDR3 has 15 amino acids. The CDR3 spells CASSLDSAASQPQHF. CDR3 DNA sequence: TGTGCCAGCAGCTTAGATTCGGCTGCATCTCAGCCCCAGCATTTT.

The chain employs TRBV7-2 and TRBJ2-3; 7 bases are shared with TRBD2. Germline CDR1 and CDR2: SGHTA and FQGNSA. Unmatched junction bases numbered 8, after V lost 5 bases and J lost 3 bases. This CDR3 contains 15 residues. The CDR3: CASSKTSVITDTQYF. The DNA for the CDR3 is TGTGCCAGCAGCAAAACTAGCGTTATAACAGATACGCAGTATTTT.

The chain couples TRBV5-1 to TRBJ1-1; no clear D gene. This CDR3 spans 15 amino acids. V was cut by 0 bases and J by 1 base, with 10 bases left in between. Germline assignment: CDR1 SGHRS and CDR2 YFSETQ. DNA of the CDR3: TGCGCCAGCAGCTTGGCCCTCTCGAGGAACACTGAAGCTTTCTTT. This codes for CASSLALSRNTEAFF.

The rearrangement links TRBV10-3 to TRBJ1-2; D unclear. The CDR3 spans 10 residues. Germline V gene lookup returns CDR1 ENHRY and CDR2 SYGVKD. V was trimmed by 3 bases and J by 6 bases, leaving 2 bases between them. The CDR3 protein is CAISENGYTF. CDR3 coding DNA: TGTGCCATCAGTGAAAATGGCTACACCTTC.

The chain joins TRBV7-2 to TRBJ2-7; D possibly corresponds to TRBD1 (6 bases). The ends were cut back, 7 bases at V and 4 bases at J, with 20 bases in the middle. Germline CDR1 and CDR2: SGHTA and FQGNSA. CDR3 length: 15 residues. Here the CDR3 reads CASTISGTNKYEQYF. The CDR3 DNA reads TGTGCCAGCACGATCTCCGGGACAAACAAATACGAGCAGTACTTC. Looking up the rest from reference TRBV7-2 and TRBJ2-7 gives the full variable domain: GAGVSQSPSNKVTEKGKDVELRCDPISGHTALYWYRQSLGQGLEFLIYFQGNSAPDKSGLPSDRFSAERTGGSVSTLTIQRTQQEDSAVYLCASTISGTNKYEQYFGPGTRLTVT.

In its sample, this clonotype was seen many times. DNA for the CDR3: TGTGCCAGCAGCCGACTAGCGGGAGGGAAGACCCAGTACTTC. This translates into CASSRLAGGKTQYF. The chain links TRBV7-2 to TRBJ2-5; 14 bases map to TRBD2. CDR1 is SGHTA, CDR2 FQGNSA, per germline. The CDR3 consists of 14 residues. The V segment lost 5 bases and the J segment 6 bases; nucleotides outside the gene matches: 2.

This chain uses TRBV30 with TRBJ1-2; 8 bases map to TRBD1. V trimming: 8 bases; J trimming: 4 bases; junction bases outside the gene matches: 12. The germline CDR1 and CDR2 sequences are GTSNPN and SVGIG (reference sequence). This CDR3 has 14 residues. The CDR3 bases are TGTGCCAGCTCGACAGGGGACCTCCTCTATGGCTACACCTTC. Protein sequence: CASSTGDLLYGYTF.

V gene TRBV4-1 combines with J gene TRBJ1-5; TRBD1 agrees at 7 bases. With 1 base clipped from V and 7 bases from J, the junction kept 7 bases outside the gene matches. This CDR3 is 15 amino acids long. The germline V gene has CDR1 MGHRA and CDR2 YSYEKL. The CDR3 nucleotides read TGCGCCAGCAGCCAAGGAGACAGGGAAGCCCAGCCCCAGCATTTT. Protein sequence: CASSQGDREAQPQHF.

The chain employs TRBV6-2 or TRBV6-3 and TRBJ2-5; D gene unclear. CDR3 length: 14 residues. CDR1 and CDR2 (germline): MNHEY, SVGEGT. The ends were cut back, 2 bases at V and 1 base at J, with 8 bases in the middle. CDR3 protein: CASSYVPAQETQYF. CDR3 sequence (DNA): TGTGCCAGCAGTTACGTCCCAGCCCAAGAGACCCAGTACTTC.

This clonotype was observed a few times. The gene calls are TRBV4-3 and TRBJ1-1, with D maybe TRBD1 (6 bases). Per the germline V gene, CDR1 is LGHNA and CDR2 is YSLEER. V was cut by 5 bases and J by 3 bases, with 22 bases left in between. CDR3 length equals 17 residues. The CDR3 region is CASSYRSMVKGDTEAFF. The DNA of the CDR3 is TGCGCCAGCAGCTATCGATCGATGGTGAAGGGGGACACTGAAGCTTTCTTT.

CDR3 bases: TGTGCCAGCAGCTTATGGACGGCCTCCTACAATGAGCAGTTCTTC. Translated, it gives CASSLWTASYNEQFF. V usage is TRBV5-6 and J usage is TRBJ2-1; D ambiguous. Trimming left V 2 bases short and J 0 bases short, with 9 bases between. Germline assignment: CDR1 SGHDT and CDR2 YYEEEE. This CDR3 has 15 residues. The full variable domain, with the rest looked up from reference TRBV5-6 and TRBJ2-1, is DAGVTQSPTHLIKTRGQQVTLRCSPKSGHDTVSWYQQALGQGPQFIFQYYEEEERQRGNFPDRFSGHQFPNYSSELNVNALLLGDSALYLCASSLWTASYNEQFFGPGTRLTVL.

Many counts were recorded for this clonotype. The rearrangement uses TRBV12-3 or TRBV12-4 and TRBJ1-1; no reliable D call. This CDR3 has 14 amino acids. The germline V and J ends were trimmed by 2 bases and 5 bases, with 12 bases remaining between them. CDR3 DNA: TGTGCCAGCAGTTTAAGAGGCTGGGGAACTGAAGCTTTCTTT. Translation: CASSLRGWGTEAFF.

This clonotype was found many times. This chain joins TRBV7-2 and TRBJ2-1; D is unclear. Germline V gene lookup returns CDR1 SGHTA and CDR2 FQGNSA. The V end was cut by 2 bases, the J end by 1 base, with 12 bases between. The CDR3 runs to 16 residues. The CDR3 is CASSLRGGESYNEQFF. In nucleotides, the CDR3 is TGTGCCAGCAGCTTAAGAGGCGGAGAGTCCTACAATGAGCAGTTCTTC.

The chain couples TRBV18 to TRBJ1-1, with D hard to call. The V and J ends lost 5 bases and 0 bases respectively, with 16 bases between them. Germline CDR1 and CDR2: KGHSH and LQKENI. This CDR3 comprises 16 residues. The CDR3 sequence is CASSDNRIRVNTEAFF. DNA of the CDR3: TGTGCCAGCTCAGACAATAGAATCCGGGTGAACACTGAAGCTTTCTTT.

The table lists this clonotype with a few counts. This rearrangement joins TRBV30 to TRBJ2-3, with D unresolved. The CDR3 is 14 residues long. CDR1 is GTSNPN, CDR2 SVGIG, per germline (reference sequence). The V gene lost 0 bases and the J gene lost 4 bases, with 11 bases spanning the gap. The CDR3 region is CAWSVWFGADTQYF. Here the CDR3 DNA reads TGTGCCTGGAGTGTATGGTTTGGGGCAGATACGCAGTATTTT.